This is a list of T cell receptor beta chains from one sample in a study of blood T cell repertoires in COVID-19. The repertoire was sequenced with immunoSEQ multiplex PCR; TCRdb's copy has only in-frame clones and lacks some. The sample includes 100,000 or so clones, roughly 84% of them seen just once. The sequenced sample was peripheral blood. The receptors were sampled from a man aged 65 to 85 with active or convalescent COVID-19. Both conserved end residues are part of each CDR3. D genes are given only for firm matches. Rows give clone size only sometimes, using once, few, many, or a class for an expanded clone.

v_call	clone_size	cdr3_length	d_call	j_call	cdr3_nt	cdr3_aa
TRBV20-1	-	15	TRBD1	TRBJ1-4	TGCAGTGCTAGTCATGGGACAGGGTTATGGGAAAAACTGTTTTTT	CSASHGTGLWEKLFF
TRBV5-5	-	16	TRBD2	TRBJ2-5	TGTGCCAGCAGCCTACTAGCGGGGACCCACCAAGAGACCCAGTACTTC	CASSLLAGTHQETQYF
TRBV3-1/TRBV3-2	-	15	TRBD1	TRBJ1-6	TGTGCCAGCAGCCCAACAGGGGTTGAGAATTCACCCCTCCACTTT	CASSPTGVENSPLHF
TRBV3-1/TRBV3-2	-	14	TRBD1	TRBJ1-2	TGTGCCAGCAGCCAAGGAGGACAGGGTCGTGGCTACACCTTC	CASSQGGQGRGYTF
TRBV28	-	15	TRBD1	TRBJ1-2	TGTGCCAGCAGTTCCGCCGGGACAGGGGGCTATGGCTACACCTTC	CASSSAGTGGYGYTF
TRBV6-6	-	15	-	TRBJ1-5	TGTGCCAGCAGTTATTCTGGAACGGAGAATCAGCCCCAGCATTTT	CASSYSGTENQPQHF
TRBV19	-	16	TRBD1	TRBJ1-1	TGTGCCAGTGGTACAGGGGGCGGGTTAGCCTACACTGAAGCTTTCTTT	CASGTGGGLAYTEAFF
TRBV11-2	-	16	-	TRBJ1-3	TGTGCCAGCAGCTTATCGAGGCTCCGCTCTGGAAACACCATATATTTT	CASSLSRLRSGNTIYF
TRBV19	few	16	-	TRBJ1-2	TGTGCCAGTAGCCGCCGTCAGGGGCAAGCTAACTATGGCTACACCTTC	CASSRRQGQANYGYTF
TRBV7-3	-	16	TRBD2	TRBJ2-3	TGTGCCAGCAGCCCCGTAGCGGGGGGGACAAGAGATACGCAGTATTTT	CASSPVAGGTRDTQYF
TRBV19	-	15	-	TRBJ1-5	TGTGCCAGTAGTATGGAGGGGACGGGCAATCAGCCCCAGCATTTT	CASSMEGTGNQPQHF
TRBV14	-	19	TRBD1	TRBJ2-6	TGTGCCAGCAGCCCCCTTCGATTAGGACAGGCCAATGGGGCCAACGTCCTGACTTTC	CASSPLRLGQANGANVLTF
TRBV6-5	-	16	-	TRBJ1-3	TGTGCCAGCAGTTCCCTTCTGGGGGCCTCTGGAAACACCATATATTTT	CASSSLLGASGNTIYF
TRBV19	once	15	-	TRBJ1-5	TGTGCCAGTAGTATGGGTTCGGGGGTCTATCAGCCCCAGCATTTT	CASSMGSGVYQPQHF